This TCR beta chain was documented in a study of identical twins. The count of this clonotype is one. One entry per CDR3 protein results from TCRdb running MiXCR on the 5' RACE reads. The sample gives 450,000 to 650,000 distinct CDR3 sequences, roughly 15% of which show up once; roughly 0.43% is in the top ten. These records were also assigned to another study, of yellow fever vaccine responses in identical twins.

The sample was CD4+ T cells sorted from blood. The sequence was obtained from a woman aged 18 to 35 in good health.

The CDR3 loop reads CASSFSGRAHTGELFF. DNA for the CDR3: TGTGCCAGCAGCTTTAGCGGGAGGGCCCACACCGGGGAGCTGTTTTTT. The chain employs TRBV7-6 and TRBJ2-2; the match to TRBD2 covers 11 bases. This CDR3 spans 16 amino acids. Per the germline V gene, CDR1 is SGHVS and CDR2 is FNYEAQ. The trim removed 3 bases at V and 3 bases at J, leaving 3 bases unmatched. Variable domain in full (rest from reference TRBV7-6 and TRBJ2-2): GAGVSQSPRYKVTKRGQDVALRCDPISGHVSLYWYRQALGQGPEFLTYFNYEAQQDKSGLPNDRFSAERPEGSISTLTIQRTEQRDSAMYRCASSFSGRAHTGELFFGEGSRLTVL.